What follows are 18 T cell receptor beta chains derived from one specimen sequenced in a study of naive and memory T cell subsets (dated by TCRdb to about 2017). Results the study describes overall, beyond this receptor: Naive repertoires, especially CD8, contained a few larger clonotypes, possibly memory cells re-expressing CD45RA.

These receptors have no known antigen. To prepare the library, UMI-ligation and nested PCR was applied. The sequencing machine was an Illumina MiSeq. The beta constant-region primer was an equimolar mix of two oligonucleotides covering both TRBC1 and TRBC2. Four rounds of PCR were used to amplify ligated cDNA, with nested alpha and beta constant-region primers being used together with the SP2 primer. The public sequencing data were trimmed at Q25 with fastp and processed into clonotypes with MiXCR by TCRdb, which kept only in-frame beta chains. All rows with the same CDR3 protein become a single entry with the most common DNA and genes. In this sample the table shows 150,000 or so distinct CDR3 sequences, 22% of which occur a single time. The leading ten clones occupy 0.11% of the sample. Input material: naive CD4+ T cells from blood. This sample's cell subset or site label indicates: naive T cells, CD45RA high CD27+. The source of these receptors is a human donor in good health.

This clonotype occurred many times. The chain links TRBV5-1 to TRBJ2-7, with D perhaps TRBD1 (5 bases). V was pared by 1 base and J by 1 base, with 15 bases between. Per germline, CDR1 SGHRS and CDR2 YFSETQ. The CDR3 length is 16 residues. CDR3 in DNA: TGCGCCAGCAGCTTGATTATAGGGGCCATGTCCTACGAGCAGTACTTC. This encodes CASSLIIGAMSYEQYF. Full variable domain (rest looked up from reference TRBV5-1 and TRBJ2-7): KAGVTQTPRYLIKTRGQQVTLSCSPISGHRSVSWYQQTPGQGLQFLFEYFSETQRNKGNFPGRFSGRQFSNSRSEMNVSTLELGDSALYLCASSLIIGAMSYEQYFGPGTRLTVT.

The chain recombines TRBV6-5 with TRBJ2-1; tentatively, D is TRBD2 (5 bases). The CDR3 is made up of 15 amino acids. Germline values: CDR1 MNHEY, CDR2 SVGAGI. V lost 6 bases to trimming and J lost 6 bases, with 18 bases between them. The CDR3 nucleotides are TGTGCCAGCAGCTATCCCGGAGGCCGGGGCAATGAGCAGTTCTTC. Translation gives CASSYPGGRGNEQFF.

This clonotype has a handful of counts. This rearrangement joins TRBV29-1 to TRBJ1-1, with D possibly being TRBD1 (6 bases). The CDR3 totals 14 residues. Germline V gene sequence: CDR1 SQVTM, CDR2 ANQGSEA. The V and J ends lost 7 bases and 7 bases respectively, with 22 bases between them. In DNA form, the CDR3 reads TGCAGCGCCCGAAAGGGGGGGCGACAGGATGAAGCTTTCTTT. Translated: CSARKGGRQDEAFF. The full variable domain, with the rest looked up from reference TRBV29-1 and TRBJ1-1, is SAVISQKPSRDICQRGTSLTIQCQVDSQVTMMFWYRQQPGQSLTLIATANQGSEATYESGFVIDKFPISRPNLTFSTLTVSNMSPEDSSIYLCSARKGGRQDEAFFGQGTRLTVV.

The sample holds a few counts of this clonotype. This chain connects TRBV7-2 to TRBJ1-5, with D unclear. Germline loops: CDR1 SGHTA, CDR2 FQGNSA. The CDR3 runs to 21 residues. V lost 1 base and J 0 bases, leaving 25 bases between the germline ends. CDR3 loop: CASSLGGPALGVPYSNQPQHF. CDR3 DNA sequence: TGTGCCAGCAGCTTAGGAGGTCCAGCCCTAGGAGTGCCTTATAGCAATCAGCCCCAGCATTTT.

This chain joins TRBV21-1 and TRBJ2-4; the DNA was not compared with TRBD2, the D call given in the table. TRBV21-1 is recorded as a pseudogene. This CDR3 contains 20 residues. CDR3 in amino acids: CASSKNGPGGPFGAKNIQYF. The CDR3 coding sequence is TGTGCCAGCAGCAAAAATGGACCGGGAGGGCCATTCGGAGCCAAAAACATTCAGTACTTC.

The chain carries TRBV9 and TRBJ1-2; a weak D match, TRBD1 (5 bases). Per the germline V gene, CDR1 is SGDLS and CDR2 is YYNGEE. There are 16 residues in the CDR3. The V and J ends lost 4 bases and 0 bases respectively, with 16 bases between them. CDR3 loop: CASSPLGEQTNYGYTF. For the CDR3, the DNA is TGTGCCAGCAGCCCTCTAGGGGAACAGACTAACTATGGCTACACCTTC.

The J gene is TRBJ2-3, the V gene TRBV28, with D hard to call. The germline gives CDR1 MDHEN, CDR2 SYDVKM. This CDR3 contains 16 residues. V was pared by 5 bases and J by 5 bases, with 20 bases between. The CDR3, as DNA: TGTGCCAGCAGTCCTCCCGAACTCGTTTGGAGAGATACGCAGTATTTT. As protein: CASSPPELVWRDTQYF.

Comments on this clonotype: Relative to the germline gene, one junction end is altered; a read error may explain this. J is TRBJ1-2 and V is TRBV5-8, with D unclear. Germline V gene sequence: CDR1 SGHTS, CDR2 YDEGEE. This CDR3 is 13 amino acids long. CDR3 in DNA: TGTGCCAGCAGCTTGCCAGTCCACTACGGCTACACCTTC. Its translation is CASSLPVHYGYTF.

The V gene is TRBV6-1, the J gene TRBJ2-2; the match to TRBD2 covers 8 bases. Germline trimming cut 6 bases from V and 3 bases from J; bases unmatched to any gene: 6. This CDR3 spans 15 amino acids. Germline CDR1 reads MNHNS; CDR2 reads SASEGT. CDR3 in DNA: TGTGCCAGCAGAAGCGGGAGAATCTACACCGGGGAGCTGTTTTTT. Protein sequence: CASRSGRIYTGELFF.

This chain links TRBV20-1 with TRBJ2-1, with D perhaps matching TRBD2 (5 bases). The V end lost 5 bases, the J end lost 4 bases, and 9 bases lay between the germline ends. The germline gives CDR1 DFQATT, CDR2 SNEGSKA (reference sequence). The CDR3 sequence is 12 residues long. For the CDR3, the DNA is TGCAGTGCTCAGACTACGTACAATGAGCAGTTCTTC. This gives the protein CSAQTTYNEQFF.

V usage is TRBV5-6 and J usage is TRBJ2-7; 7 positions agree with TRBD2. The CDR3 spans 14 residues. J was trimmed by 1 base and V by 4 bases; bases with no gene match: 5. The germline V gene encodes CDR1 SGHDT and CDR2 YYEEEE. The CDR3 DNA reads as TGTGCCAGCAGCCCCCCTAGCGGATCCTACGAGCAGTACTTC. Translated: CASSPPSGSYEQYF.

The rearrangement uses TRBV5-1 and TRBJ2-6; perhaps D is TRBD1 or TRBD2 (5 bases each). The ends were cut back, 0 bases at V and 0 bases at J, with 13 bases in the middle. The CDR3 has 18 amino acids. Germline V gives CDR1 SGHRS, CDR2 YFSETQ. The CDR3 sequence is CASSLVAQGSSGANVLTF. The CDR3 DNA follows: TGCGCCAGCAGCTTGGTAGCGCAGGGTTCCTCTGGGGCCAACGTCCTGACTTTC.

CDR3 in DNA: TGCAGCGCGTTCTTACGACAGAAAATGAACACTGAAGCTTTCTTT. Encoded protein: CSAFLRQKMNTEAFF. The chain recombines TRBV29-1 with TRBJ1-1; the D gene is possibly TRBD1 (5 bases). There are 15 residues in the CDR3. The germline V and J ends were trimmed by 7 bases and 0 bases, with 18 bases remaining between them. Germline V gene lookup returns CDR1 SQVTM and CDR2 ANQGSEA.

This clonotype was seen just once. V and J are TRBV28 and TRBJ2-7; a weak D match, TRBD2 (5 bases). Trimming pared 4 bases from V and 6 bases from J, leaving 10 bases between. Per germline, CDR1 MDHEN and CDR2 SYDVKM. The CDR3 runs 12 residues. The CDR3 sequence is CASSSTSTEQYF. The DNA of the CDR3 is TGTGCCAGCAGTTCAACTAGTACCGAGCAGTACTTC.

This clonotype was observed a handful of times. The gene calls are TRBV29-1 and TRBJ2-5, with 7 positions matching TRBD2. CDR3 length: 12 amino acids. Germline trimming cut 4 bases from V and 5 bases from J; bases unmatched to any gene: 4. Germline CDR1 is SQVTM and CDR2 is ANQGSEA. CDR3 residues: CSVGLGGETQYF. CDR3 in DNA: TGCAGCGTTGGGTTGGGGGGGGAGACCCAGTACTTC.

The chain joins TRBV11-2 to TRBJ2-3; TRBD1 agrees at 8 bases. The CDR3 contains 13 residues. The V gene end was trimmed by 5 bases and the J gene end by 4 bases; junction bases not matched to a gene: 2. The germline CDR1 and CDR2 sequences are SGHAT and FQNNGV. CDR3 loop: CASSMGQADTQYF. DNA of the CDR3: TGTGCCAGCAGCATGGGACAGGCAGATACGCAGTATTTT.

This clonotype was seen only a few times. J is TRBJ2-1 and V is TRBV20-1; TRBD2 aligns across 9 bases. The CDR3 consists of 14 residues. With 2 bases clipped from V and 6 bases from J, the junction kept 5 bases outside the gene matches. Germline CDR1 is DFQATT and CDR2 is SNEGSKA (reference sequence). DNA of the CDR3: TGCAGTGCTAGACTAGCGGGATGGGGCAATGAGCAGTTCTTC. Amino acid sequence: CSARLAGWGNEQFF.

The chain employs TRBV5-1 and TRBJ1-4; 12 bases fit TRBD1. The V and J ends lost 4 bases and 2 bases, in that order; junction bases with no gene match: 9. Germline loops: CDR1 SGHRS, CDR2 YFSETQ. This CDR3 comprises 18 residues. The CDR3 DNA follows: TGCGCCAGCAGCCGTGGGACAGGGGGCCGGACTACTAATGAAAAACTGTTTTTT. This codes for CASSRGTGGRTTNEKLFF.